This record covers a single TCR beta chain. The antigen remains unidentified. This entry belongs to a study of cytomegalovirus exposure and HLA in healthy donors. Study-level points and caveats: According to a subsequent analysis, TCR clusters identified in the first cohort showed a tendency to co-occur across the approximately 130 validation repertoires.

Germline assignment: CDR1 MDHEN and CDR2 SYDVKM. The CDR3 sequence is 13 residues long. Trimming cost V 7 bases and J 6 bases; bases outside gene matches: 9. Assay used: immunoSEQ multiplex PCR; TCRdb lists only in-frame clones, some missing. The profile covers some 130,000 clones, with about 94% appearing a single time and 1.5% to 2% taken by the ten largest. The sequence came from a man aged 18 to 30 in good health and CMV-seropositive. The source material was PBMCs. The rearrangement uses TRBV28 and TRBJ2-7, with 7 bases that match TRBD2. The CDR3: CASNVGRSSEQYF. In DNA form, the CDR3 reads TGTGCCAGCAACGTCGGGAGGAGTTCCGAGCAGTACTTC.